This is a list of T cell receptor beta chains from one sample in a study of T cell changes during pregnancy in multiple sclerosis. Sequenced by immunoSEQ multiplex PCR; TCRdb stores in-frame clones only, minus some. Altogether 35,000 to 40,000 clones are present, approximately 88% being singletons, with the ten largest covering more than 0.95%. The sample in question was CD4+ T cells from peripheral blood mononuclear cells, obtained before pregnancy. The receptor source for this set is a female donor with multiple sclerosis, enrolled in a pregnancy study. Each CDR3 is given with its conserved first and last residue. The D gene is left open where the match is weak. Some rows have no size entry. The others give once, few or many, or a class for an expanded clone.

CASSPGTGGNEQYF | TGTGCCAGCTCACCAGGGACAGGGGGCAACGAGCAGTACTTC | TRBD1 | TRBJ2-7 | - | 14 | TRBV18
CASAGMNTEAFF | TGTGCCAGCGCAGGGATGAACACTGAAGCTTTCTTT | - | TRBJ1-1 | once | 12 | TRBV9
CASSPRTSGSKADTQYF | TGTGCCAGCTCACCTCGGACTAGCGGGAGCAAGGCAGATACGCAGTATTTT | TRBD2 | TRBJ2-3 | - | 17 | TRBV18
CASSEGPRELFF | TGTGCCAGCAGTGAAGGCCCTAGAGAGCTGTTTTTT | - | TRBJ2-2 | - | 12 | TRBV2
CASSLRTQGTSSGEQYF | TGCGCCAGCAGTCTCCGGACACAGGGAACCTCCTCGGGTGAGCAGTACTTC | - | TRBJ2-7 | - | 17 | TRBV5-1
CASSVGAPNTEAFF | TGTGCCAGCAGCGTTGGGGCCCCGAACACTGAAGCTTTCTTT | - | TRBJ1-1 | few | 14 | TRBV9
CASSPGTFPAEQYF | TGTGCCAGCAGTCCCGGGACATTCCCAGCCGAGCAGTACTTC | - | TRBJ2-7 | - | 14 | TRBV28
CATEGQGAGYTF | TGTGCCACCGAGGGGCAGGGGGCCGGCTACACCTTC | TRBD1 | TRBJ1-2 | - | 12 | TRBV28
CAWAGGSAQETQYF | TGTGCCTGGGCGGGGGGATCAGCCCAAGAGACCCAGTACTTC | TRBD2 | TRBJ2-5 | - | 14 | TRBV30
CASSPLVGYTF | TGTGCCAGCAGCCCACTTGTGGGCTACACCTTC | - | TRBJ1-2 | few | 11 | TRBV7-9
CSVDRLAGTGANVLTF | TGCAGCGTTGATAGGCTAGCGGGAACCGGGGCCAACGTCCTGACTTTC | TRBD2 | TRBJ2-6 | - | 16 | TRBV29-1
CASSLYRGYGYTF | TGTGCCAGCAGCTTATACAGGGGCTATGGCTACACCTTC | TRBD1 | TRBJ1-2 | - | 13 | TRBV7-2
CASSFLQGSNQPQHF | TGTGCCAGCAGCTTCTTACAGGGTAGCAATCAGCCCCAGCATTTT | - | TRBJ1-5 | - | 15 | TRBV5-8
CAWSLVSNQPQHF | TGTGCCTGGAGCCTCGTTAGCAATCAGCCCCAGCATTTT | - | TRBJ1-5 | - | 13 | TRBV30
CAWSVGGGETQYF | TGTGCCTGGAGTGTGGGAGGCGGCGAGACCCAGTACTTC | - | TRBJ2-5 | - | 13 | TRBV30
CASSPGFRDSLNEQFF | TGCGCCAGCAGCCCGGGATTCCGGGACTCCCTCAATGAGCAGTTCTTC | - | TRBJ2-1 | - | 16 | TRBV5-1
CASSLPEREQFF | TGCGCCAGCAGCTTGCCCGAGCGTGAGCAGTTCTTC | - | TRBJ2-1 | - | 12 | TRBV5-1
CATSRKGINYGYTF | TGTGCCACCAGCCGAAAGGGGATCAACTATGGCTACACCTTC | - | TRBJ1-2 | - | 14 | TRBV15
CASSLDREDEQYF | TGTGCCAGCAGCTTAGACAGGGAAGACGAGCAGTACTTC | - | TRBJ2-7 | - | 13 | TRBV7-7
CASSQDASGRAGSYEQYF | TGCGCCAGCAGCCAAGATGCTAGCGGGAGGGCCGGATCCTACGAGCAGTACTTC | TRBD2 | TRBJ2-7 | - | 18 | TRBV4-3
CASSPDSAGDTQYF | TGTGCCAGCAGCCCCGACTCGGCGGGGGATACGCAGTATTTT | - | TRBJ2-3 | - | 14 | TRBV11-3
CASSPDRQISGNTIYF | TGCGCCAGCAGCCCCGACAGGCAGATCTCTGGAAACACCATATATTTT | - | TRBJ1-3 | - | 16 | TRBV5-1
CASSLDRYTQYF | TGTGCCAGCAGCCTCGACAGGTATACGCAGTATTTT | - | TRBJ2-3 | - | 12 | TRBV11-2
CASSNVAARNTGELFF | TGTGCCAGTAGTAACGTAGCGGCCCGGAACACCGGGGAGCTGTTTTTT | - | TRBJ2-2 | - | 16 | TRBV19
CASSERASGRNEQFF | TGCGCCAGCAGTGAGAGGGCTAGCGGGAGGAATGAGCAGTTCTTC | TRBD2 | TRBJ2-1 | - | 15 | TRBV10-2
CASSPSGSGTDTQYF | TGCGCCAGCAGCCCTAGCGGGAGTGGGACAGATACGCAGTATTTT | TRBD2 | TRBJ2-3 | few | 15 | TRBV5-1
CASSVSGSYAGELFF | TGTGCCAGCAGTGTTAGCGGGAGTTACGCCGGGGAGCTGTTTTTT | TRBD2 | TRBJ2-2 | - | 15 | TRBV25-1
CASSSSSYEQYF | TGTGCCAGCAGTTCGAGCTCCTACGAGCAGTACTTC | - | TRBJ2-7 | - | 12 | TRBV7-2
CASSQALGAVGEQYF | TGTGCCAGCAGCCAAGCTTTGGGGGCGGTCGGCGAGCAGTACTTC | - | TRBJ2-7 | - | 15 | TRBV14
CASSIGGQQETQYF | TGTGCCAGTAGTATAGGGGGACAGCAAGAGACCCAGTACTTC | TRBD1 | TRBJ2-5 | - | 14 | TRBV19
CASSLDRGRETQYF | TGTGCCAGCAGCTTGGACAGGGGAAGAGAGACCCAGTACTTC | TRBD1 | TRBJ2-5 | - | 14 | TRBV5-6
CASSPPTGATYGYTF | TGTGCCAGCTCACCCCCCACAGGGGCCACATATGGCTACACCTTC | TRBD1 | TRBJ1-2 | - | 15 | TRBV18
CASSSVVTGELFF | TGCGCCAGCAGCTCAGTCGTGACCGGGGAGCTGTTTTTT | - | TRBJ2-2 | few | 13 | TRBV5-1
CASSLSGAGELFF | TGTGCCAGCAGTTTATCCGGGGCCGGGGAGCTGTTTTTT | - | TRBJ2-2 | - | 13 | TRBV28
CASSLAVGANYGYTF | TGCGCCAGCAGCTTGGCCGTCGGAGCTAACTATGGCTACACCTTC | - | TRBJ1-2 | - | 15 | TRBV5-1
CAGTATGSTGELFF | TGTGCCGGAACGGCGACAGGGTCGACCGGGGAGCTGTTTTTT | TRBD1 | TRBJ2-2 | - | 14 | TRBV6-1
CASSMLSGGADTQYF | TGTGCCAGTAGTATGTTAAGCGGGGGGGCCGATACGCAGTATTTT | TRBD2 | TRBJ2-3 | - | 15 | TRBV19
CASSPLEGSYGYTF | TGTGCCAGCAGCCCTCTGGAGGGTTCCTATGGCTACACCTTC | - | TRBJ1-2 | once | 14 | TRBV7-9
CASSLGPGTSGNYNEQFF | TGTGCCAGCAGTTTGGGTCCCGGGACTAGCGGAAACTACAATGAGCAGTTCTTC | TRBD2 | TRBJ2-1 | - | 18 | TRBV28
CASSPRDSFSNQPQHF | TGTGCCAGCTCACCGCGGGACAGTTTTAGCAATCAGCCCCAGCATTTT | TRBD1 | TRBJ1-5 | - | 16 | TRBV18
CAWSATGGAETQYF | TGTGCCTGGAGTGCGACAGGGGGGGCAGAGACCCAGTACTTC | TRBD1 | TRBJ2-5 | - | 14 | TRBV30
CASSYEGTGGAYEQYF | TGCGCCAGCAGCTATGAGGGGACAGGGGGCGCCTACGAGCAGTACTTC | TRBD1 | TRBJ2-7 | - | 16 | TRBV5-1
CASSDLRGNYGYTF | TGTGCCAGCAGCGATCTCAGGGGTAACTATGGCTACACCTTC | - | TRBJ1-2 | - | 14 | TRBV5-5
CSVEYFGYTF | TGCAGCGTTGAATACTTTGGCTACACCTTC | - | TRBJ1-2 | - | 10 | TRBV29-1
CASYPTGDNTGELFF | TGTGCCAGCTACCCGACAGGGGATAACACCGGGGAGCTGTTTTTT | TRBD1 | TRBJ2-2 | - | 15 | TRBV6-6